The clone carrying this T cell receptor beta chain has a count of ten or more. As for time point: persistent/refractory GD, antithyroid drugs over 5 years with positive TRAb. After RNA was extracted from PBMCs, the TCR library was made from it. This entry is derived from a study of regulatory T cells in long-lasting Graves disease. Study-level information: Over 5 years of antithyroid drugs with positive TSH receptor antibodies was taken to mean persistent Graves' disease.

Building of the TCR beta libraries involved iRepertoire HTBI primers and Arm-PCR of CDR3 regions. TCRdb re-called the multiplex PCR reads through MiXCR, storing one row per CDR3 protein. The sample includes 700,000 or so distinct CDR3 sequences, around 32% seen only once; the top ten take about two fifths. The TCR was taken from a female donor with Graves disease. This specimen was peripheral blood mononuclear cells (PBMCs), taken when the disease was refractory, from a patient treated with antithyroid drugs.

CDR3 amino acids: CASSLNRVSETQYF. The DNA for the CDR3 is TGTGCCAGCAGTTTGAACAGGGTATCAGAGACCCAGTACTTC. This chain uses TRBV12-3 or TRBV12-4 with TRBJ2-5, with D possibly TRBD1 on 6 matching bases. The CDR3 has 14 amino acids. Trimming took off 3 bases at V and 4 bases at J, with 12 bases between the two ends.